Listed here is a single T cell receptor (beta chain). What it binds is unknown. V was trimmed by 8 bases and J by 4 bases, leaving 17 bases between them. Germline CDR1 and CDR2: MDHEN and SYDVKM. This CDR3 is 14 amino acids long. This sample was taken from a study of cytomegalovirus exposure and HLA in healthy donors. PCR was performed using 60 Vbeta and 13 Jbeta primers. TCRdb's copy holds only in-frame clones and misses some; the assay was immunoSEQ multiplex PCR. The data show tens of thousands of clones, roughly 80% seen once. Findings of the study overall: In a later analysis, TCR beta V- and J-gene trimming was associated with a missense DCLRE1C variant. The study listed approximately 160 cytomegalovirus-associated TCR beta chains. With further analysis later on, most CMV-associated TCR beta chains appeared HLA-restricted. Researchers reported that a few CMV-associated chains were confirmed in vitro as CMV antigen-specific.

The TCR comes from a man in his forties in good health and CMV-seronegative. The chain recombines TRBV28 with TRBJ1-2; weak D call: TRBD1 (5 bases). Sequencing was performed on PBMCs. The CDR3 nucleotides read TGTGCCAGCGCCACAGCCAGCGGGACCTATGGCTACACCTTC. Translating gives CASATASGTYGYTF.